This T cell receptor (beta chain) was sequenced for a study of shared clonotypes between healthy human individuals. The method was immunoSEQ multiplex PCR; TCRdb's version includes in-frame clones alone and lacks a portion of them. Counted here are 2 million to 2.5 million clones, 85% to 95% occurring once; the ten biggest clones make up approximately 0.41%. The CDR3 has 13 amino acids. The ends were cut back, 5 bases at V and 3 bases at J, with 8 bases in the middle. Germline values: CDR1 SGHNT, CDR2 YYREEE (reference sequence). The rearrangement uses TRBV5-4 and TRBJ2-2; the D is unclear. Input material: naive CD4+ T cells from PBMCs. Indicated subset: CD45RA+ positively selected. The TCR comes from a man younger than 35 in good health. Some clones in this sample may be carry-over from other donors' samples. The CDR3 loop reads CASSPAYTGELFF. In DNA form, the CDR3 reads TGTGCCAGCAGTCCGGCTTACACCGGGGAGCTGTTTTTT.